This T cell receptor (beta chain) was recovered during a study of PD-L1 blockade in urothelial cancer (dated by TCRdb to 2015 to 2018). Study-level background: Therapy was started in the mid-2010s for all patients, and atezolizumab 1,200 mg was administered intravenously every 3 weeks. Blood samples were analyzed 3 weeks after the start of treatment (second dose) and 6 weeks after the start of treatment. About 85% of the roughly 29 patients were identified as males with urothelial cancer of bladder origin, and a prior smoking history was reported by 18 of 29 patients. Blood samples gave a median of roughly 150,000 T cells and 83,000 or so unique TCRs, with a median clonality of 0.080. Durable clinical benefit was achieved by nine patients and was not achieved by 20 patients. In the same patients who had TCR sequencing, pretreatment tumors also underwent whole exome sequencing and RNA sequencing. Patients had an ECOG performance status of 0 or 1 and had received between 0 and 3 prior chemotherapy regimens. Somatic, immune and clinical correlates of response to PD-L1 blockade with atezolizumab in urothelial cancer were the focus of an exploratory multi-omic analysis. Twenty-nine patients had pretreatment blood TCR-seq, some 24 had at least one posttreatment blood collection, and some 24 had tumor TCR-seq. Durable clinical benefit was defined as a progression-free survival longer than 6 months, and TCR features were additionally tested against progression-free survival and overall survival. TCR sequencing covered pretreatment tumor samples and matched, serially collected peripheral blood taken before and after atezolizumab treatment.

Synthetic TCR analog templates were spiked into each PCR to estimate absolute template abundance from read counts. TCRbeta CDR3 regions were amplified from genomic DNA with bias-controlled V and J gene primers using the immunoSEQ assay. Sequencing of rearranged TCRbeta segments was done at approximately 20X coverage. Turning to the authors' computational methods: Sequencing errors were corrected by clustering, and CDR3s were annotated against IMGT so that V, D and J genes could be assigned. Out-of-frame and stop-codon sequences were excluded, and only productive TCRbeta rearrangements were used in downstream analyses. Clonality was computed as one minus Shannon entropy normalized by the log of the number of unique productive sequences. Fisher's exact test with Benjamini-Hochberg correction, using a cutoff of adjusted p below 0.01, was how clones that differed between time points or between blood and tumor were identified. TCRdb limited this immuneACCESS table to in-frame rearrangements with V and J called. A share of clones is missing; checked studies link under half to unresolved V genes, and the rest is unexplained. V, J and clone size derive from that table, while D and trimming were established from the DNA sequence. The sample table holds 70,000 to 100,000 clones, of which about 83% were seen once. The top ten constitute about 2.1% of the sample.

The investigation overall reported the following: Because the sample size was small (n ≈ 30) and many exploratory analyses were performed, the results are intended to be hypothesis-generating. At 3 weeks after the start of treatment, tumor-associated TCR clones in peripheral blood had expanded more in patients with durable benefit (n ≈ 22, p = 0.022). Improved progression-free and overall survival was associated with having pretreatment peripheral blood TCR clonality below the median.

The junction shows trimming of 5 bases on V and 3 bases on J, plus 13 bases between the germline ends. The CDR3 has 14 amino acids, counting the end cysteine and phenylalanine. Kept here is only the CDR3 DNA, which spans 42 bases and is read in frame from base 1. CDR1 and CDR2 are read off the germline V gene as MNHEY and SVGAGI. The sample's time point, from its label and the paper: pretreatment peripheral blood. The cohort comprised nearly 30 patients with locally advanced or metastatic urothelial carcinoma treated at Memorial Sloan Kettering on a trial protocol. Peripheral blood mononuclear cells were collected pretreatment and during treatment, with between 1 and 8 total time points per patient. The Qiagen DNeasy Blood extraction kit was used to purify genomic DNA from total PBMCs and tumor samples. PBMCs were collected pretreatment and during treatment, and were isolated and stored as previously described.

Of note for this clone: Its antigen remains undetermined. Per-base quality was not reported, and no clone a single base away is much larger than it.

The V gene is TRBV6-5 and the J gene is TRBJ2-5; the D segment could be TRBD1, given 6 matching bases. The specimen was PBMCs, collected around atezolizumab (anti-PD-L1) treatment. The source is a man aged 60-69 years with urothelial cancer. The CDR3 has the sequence CASSPRTVKETQYF. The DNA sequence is TGTGCCAGCAGTCCCCGGACAGTTAAAGAGACCCAGTACTTC.